The clone carrying this T cell receptor beta chain was recorded only once. This sample is part of a study of blood T cell repertoires in COVID-19. The CDR3 totals 11 residues. The V gene end was trimmed by 7 bases and the J gene end by 4 bases; junction bases not matched to a gene: 1. Germline assignment: CDR1 SGDLS and CDR2 YYNGEE. The table came from immunoSEQ multiplex PCR; TCRdb's copy has only in-frame clones and leaves some out. This repertoire shows some 160,000 clones, 85% to 90% found once; its top ten account for approximately 2.1%. This sequence joins TRBV9 and TRBJ1-2; 7 bases map to TRBD1. The source material was peripheral blood. This clonotype was obtained from a man between 50 and 59 years old who had recovered from COVID-19. The CDR3 bases are TGTGCCAGCGGGGACAGCTATGGCTACACCTTC. Amino acids: CASGDSYGYTF. The full variable domain, its missing parts supplied by reference TRBV9 and TRBJ1-2, is DSGVTQTPKHLITATGQRVTLRCSPRSGDLSVYWYQQSLDQGLQFLIQYYNGEERAKGNILERFSAQQFPDLHSELNLSSLELGDSALYFCASGDSYGYTFGSGTRLTVV.